This record covers a single T cell receptor (beta chain). This sample was included in a study of T cells after yellow fever vaccination. TCRdb called the 5' RACE reads again in MiXCR, with one record for every CDR3 protein. In the table there are about 170,000 distinct CDR3 sequences, approximately 11% of which are singletons. The CDR3 has 13 amino acids. V lost 0 bases, J lost 4 bases, and 7 bases lay in between. Germline CDR1 and CDR2: DFQATT and SNEGSKA (reference sequence). The sequencing here drew on CD8+ T cells sorted from PBMCs, taken 15 days after the yellow fever booster vaccination. This rearrangement joins TRBV20-1 to TRBJ1-3, with no clear D. The clonotype originates from a man aged 18 to 30 who received the YFV17D yellow fever vaccine. The DNA for the CDR3 is TGCAGTGCTAGAGATCCTCAAGGAAACACCATATATTTT. Translated: CSARDPQGNTIYF.